These 27 T cell receptor beta chains originate from one sample sequenced in a study of cytomegalovirus exposure and HLA in healthy donors. PCR employed 60 Vbeta and 13 Jbeta primers. Sequencing was performed with immunoSEQ multiplex PCR; in TCRdb, only in-frame clones are kept and a portion is missing. The sample yields some 220,000 clones, 78% seen once. Sequencing was done on a sample of PBMCs. These receptors came from a boy between 5 and 17 years old in good health and CMV-seronegative.

The V call is TRBV30, the J call TRBJ2-3; 10 bases line up with TRBD1. The CDR3 is 16 residues long. Germline V gene data show CDR1 as GTSNPN and CDR2 as SVGIG (reference sequence). Trimming took 0 bases from V and 5 from J; bases not matched to a gene: 8. The CDR3 is CAWSVPATGGLDTQYF. The CDR3 nucleotides are TGTGCCTGGAGTGTACCCGCGACAGGGGGCTTAGATACGCAGTATTTT.

This clone is a singleton in its sample. This rearrangement joins TRBV19 to TRBJ1-5, with D maybe TRBD1 (6 bases). Germline CDR1 reads LNHDA; CDR2 reads SQIVND (reference sequence). V was shortened by 7 bases and J by 5 bases, with 18 bases between the two germline ends. The CDR3 runs to 15 residues. Here the CDR3 reads CASNTGAAGDQPQHF. The CDR3 bases are TGTGCCAGTAACACGGGGGCCGCGGGGGATCAGCCCCAGCATTTT.

This chain connects TRBV30 to TRBJ2-1; possible D gene TRBD1, 5 bases. CDR1 and CDR2 from the germline V gene are GTSNPN and SVGIG (reference sequence). The CDR3 consists of 13 residues. V lost 4 bases and J 1 base, leaving 8 bases between the germline ends. CDR3 nucleotides: TGTGCCTGGATGCAGGGATCCTACAATGAGCAGTTCTTC. Translation: CAWMQGSYNEQFF.

This sequence joins TRBV2 and TRBJ2-1; a possible D gene is TRBD2 (6 bases). CDR1 is SNHLY and CDR2 is FYNNEI in the germline V gene. Between the trimmed V and J ends, which lost 6 bases and 11 bases, there was a span of 17 bases. The CDR3 runs 13 residues. For the CDR3, the DNA is TGTGCCAGCAGCCCCCTGGCTAGCGCACAGCAGTTCTTC. Amino acids: CASSPLASAQQFF.

This chain connects TRBV6-1 to TRBJ1-4, with D uncertain. V lost 1 base to trimming and J lost 2 bases, with 11 bases between them. Germline CDR1 MNHNS, CDR2 SASEGT. The length of the CDR3 is 16 residues. The CDR3 loop reads CASSEVFLNTNEKLFF. The CDR3 nucleotides are TGTGCCAGCAGTGAAGTATTTTTAAATACTAATGAAAAACTGTTTTTT.

The chain employs TRBV9 and TRBJ1-2; TRBD1 matches at 8 bases. The CDR3 runs to 14 residues. Trimming at V came to 4 bases and at J to 8 bases, leaving 10 bases not matched to a gene. CDR1 is SGDLS and CDR2 is YYNGEE in the germline V gene. CDR3 sequence reads: CASSPSQGARGYTF. For the CDR3, the DNA is TGTGCCAGCAGCCCCAGCCAGGGGGCGCGGGGCTACACCTTC.

The genes are TRBV29-1 and TRBJ2-1; D is unclear. Trimming shortened V by 0 bases and J by 0 bases, and 24 bases separated the two germline ends. Germline lookup yields CDR1 SQVTM and CDR2 ANQGSEA. This CDR3 comprises 20 residues. CDR3 coding DNA: TGCAGCGTTGAAGAATTCGACGAGGTACTGCCGGTGAGCTCCTACAATGAGCAGTTCTTC. Residues: CSVEEFDEVLPVSSYNEQFF.

About this clone: A read error may account for a junction end that differs from germline. The rearrangement links TRBV7-9 to TRBJ2-6; the match to TRBD1 covers 8 bases. CDR3 size: 15 residues. Germline lookup yields CDR1 SEHNR and CDR2 FQNEAQ (reference sequence). The CDR3 sequence is CSSSLTGGTDNVLTF. The DNA for the CDR3 is TGTTCCAGCAGCCTAACAGGGGGAACTGACAACGTCCTGACTTTC.

This chain links TRBV4-1 with TRBJ1-1; D is possibly TRBD1 (5 bases). The CDR3 extends over 16 amino acids. Germline-derived CDR1 and CDR2 are MGHRA and YSYEKL. V gave up 6 bases and J gave up 1 base, with 18 bases separating them. The CDR3 protein is CASRRGLGVTNTEAFF. CDR3 DNA sequence: TGCGCCAGCAGGAGGGGACTTGGCGTAACGAACACTGAAGCTTTCTTT.

This clone was picked up a small number of times. The junction and the germline gene differ at one end; a read error may be behind it. The CDR3 here is CSSRRGTDGYGDSGNTIYF. DNA of the CDR3: TGTTCCAGCAGAAGGGGGACAGATGGATACGGGGACTCTGGAAACACCATATATTTT. This chain joins TRBV7-9 and TRBJ1-3, with TRBD1 matching 7 bases. CDR3 length: 19 amino acids. Germline V gene lookup returns CDR1 SEHNR and CDR2 FQNEAQ (reference sequence).

J is TRBJ2-1 and V is TRBV5-1; 8 bases align to TRBD2. Germline-derived CDR1 and CDR2 are SGHRS and YFSETQ. This CDR3 is built from 15 residues. Trimming took 4 bases from V and 10 from J; bases not matched to a gene: 13. The CDR3 DNA is TGCGCCAGCAGCCAATCCGGGACTAGTGTGTTAGAGCAGTTCTTC. Its protein product is CASSQSGTSVLEQFF. The full variable domain, completed using reference TRBV5-1 and TRBJ2-1, is KAGVTQTPRYLIKTRGQQVTLSCSPISGHRSVSWYQQTPGQGLQFLFEYFSETQRNKGNFPGRFSGRQFSNSRSEMNVSTLELGDSALYLCASSQSGTSVLEQFFGPGTRLTVL.

V gene TRBV30 combines with J gene TRBJ1-6, with TRBD1 as a possible D gene (6 bases). There are 14 residues in the CDR3. Germline CDR1 reads GTSNPN; CDR2 reads SVGIG (reference sequence). V shed 1 base and J shed 9 bases, with 13 bases lying between them. The CDR3 bases are TGTGCCTGGAGTGCAGGGGCCCTAAGTTCACCCCTCCACTTT. Protein sequence: CAWSAGALSSPLHF.

The rearrangement uses TRBV9 and TRBJ2-5, with 14 bases fitting TRBD2. The CDR3 is 17 residues long. The germline V gene encodes CDR1 SGDLS and CDR2 YYNGEE. After removal of 0 bases from V and 1 base from J, the junction contained 2 bases not matched to a gene. CDR3 region: CASSVGTSGGFQETQYF. In nucleotides, the CDR3 is TGTGCCAGCAGCGTAGGGACTAGCGGGGGGTTCCAAGAGACCCAGTACTTC.

The chain recombines TRBV7-9 with TRBJ1-4; TRBD1 agrees at 8 bases. This CDR3 contains 16 residues. The ends lost 5 bases at V and 1 base at J; junction bases unmatched: 6. From germline, CDR1 is SEHNR and CDR2 FQNEAQ (reference sequence). CDR3 nucleotides: TGTGCCAGCAGCAGCAAAACAGGGGGAACTAATGAAAAACTGTTTTTT. Its translation: CASSSKTGGTNEKLFF.

The chain is built from TRBV19 and TRBJ2-7; 9 nucleotides align to TRBD2. Looked up from germline, CDR1 is LNHDA and CDR2 is SQIVND (reference sequence). Trimming took 4 bases from V and 0 from J; bases not matched to a gene: 1. The CDR3 runs to 14 residues. CDR3 sequence reads: CASSNSGSSYEQYF. The DNA for the CDR3 is TGTGCCAGTAGTAATAGCGGGAGCTCCTACGAGCAGTACTTC.

This sequence joins TRBV5-1 and TRBJ1-1, with a weak D call TRBD1 (6 bases). V was trimmed by 3 bases and J by 4 bases, leaving 16 bases between them. The CDR3 extends over 15 amino acids. The germline gives CDR1 SGHRS, CDR2 YFSETQ. CDR3 sequence (DNA): TGCGCCAGCAGCTCGACGAGATTACAGGGCACTGAAGCTTTCTTT. Translated, it gives CASSSTRLQGTEAFF. The full variable domain, completed using reference TRBV5-1 and TRBJ1-1, is KAGVTQTPRYLIKTRGQQVTLSCSPISGHRSVSWYQQTPGQGLQFLFEYFSETQRNKGNFPGRFSGRQFSNSRSEMNVSTLELGDSALYLCASSSTRLQGTEAFFGQGTRLTVV.

The chain employs TRBV6-6 and TRBJ2-7; possibly TRBD2 for D (6 bases). Germline V gene sequence: CDR1 MNHNY, CDR2 SVGAGI (reference sequence). The CDR3 runs 15 residues. Between the trimmed V and J ends, which lost 6 bases and 0 bases, there was a span of 15 bases. The CDR3 reads CASRGIAVSSYEQYF. The CDR3 coding sequence is TGTGCCAGCAGGGGAATAGCGGTAAGCTCCTACGAGCAGTACTTC.

The chain has TRBV11-2 and TRBJ2-7; 9 bases are shared with TRBD1. Germline V gene lookup returns CDR1 SGHAT and CDR2 FQNNGV. The CDR3 is 17 amino acids. With V trimmed by 5 bases and J by 0 bases, 11 bases remained unmatched. The CDR3 region is CASSPSPGTGSSYEQYF. The CDR3 DNA reads TGTGCCAGCAGCCCTTCCCCCGGGACAGGGAGCTCCTACGAGCAGTACTTC.

This rearrangement joins TRBV25-1 to TRBJ2-4, with TRBD2 identical over 8 bases. V shed 3 bases and J 6 bases; nucleotides not matched to a gene: 4. CDR1 MGHDK and CDR2 SYGVNS come from the germline V gene. This CDR3 is built from 14 residues. This CDR3 reads CASSDLGGGNIQYF. CDR3 DNA sequence: TGTGCCAGCAGTGATCTCGGGGGGGGAAACATTCAGTACTTC.

The chain employs TRBV7-8 and TRBJ1-2; a possible D gene is TRBD1 (5 bases). CDR3 length: 15 amino acids. The V gene's germline CDR1 is SGHVS and CDR2 FQNEAQ. The germline V and J ends were trimmed by 1 base and 6 bases, with 15 bases remaining between them. CDR3 in amino acids: CASSLVLGGAHGYTF. CDR3 sequence (DNA): TGTGCCAGCAGCTTAGTACTAGGAGGGGCCCATGGCTACACCTTC.

The chain has TRBV5-1 and TRBJ2-5; 8 bases fit TRBD1. Germline lookup yields CDR1 SGHRS and CDR2 YFSETQ. This CDR3 has 14 amino acids. Trimming cost V 4 bases and J 1 base; bases outside gene matches: 3. DNA of the CDR3: TGCGCCAGCAGCCCGGGACAGGCCCAAGAGACCCAGTACTTC. Amino acids: CASSPGQAQETQYF. Drawing the rest from reference TRBV5-1 and TRBJ2-5, the complete variable domain is KAGVTQTPRYLIKTRGQQVTLSCSPISGHRSVSWYQQTPGQGLQFLFEYFSETQRNKGNFPGRFSGRQFSNSRSEMNVSTLELGDSALYLCASSPGQAQETQYFGPGTRLLVL.

The chain combines TRBV27 with TRBJ1-1, with TRBD1 matching over 7 bases. Germline values: CDR1 MNHEY, CDR2 SMNVEV (reference sequence). CDR3 length: 11 residues. CDR3 nucleotide sequence: TGTCTAGGACAGGCGGACACTGAAGCTTTCTTT. Its translation is CLGQADTEAFF.

This clone was observed a single time. This chain uses TRBV7-8 with TRBJ2-1; 11 positions match TRBD2. From germline, CDR1 is SGHVS and CDR2 FQNEAQ. J gave up 9 bases and V 0 bases, and 10 bases lay outside the gene matches. The CDR3 contains 17 residues. The CDR3 sequence is CASSLANSGGAFTEQFF. DNA of the CDR3: TGTGCCAGCAGCTTAGCAAATAGCGGGGGGGCCTTTACTGAGCAGTTCTTC.

Regarding this clone: The same CDR3 also results from other DNA sequences found in this sample. This chain uses TRBV5-1 with TRBJ2-5; tentative D call: TRBD2 (6 bases). The CDR3 runs 13 residues. Germline V gives CDR1 SGHRS, CDR2 YFSETQ. V lost 7 bases and J lost 5, with 15 bases in between. The chain's CDR3 is CASASLGGETQYF. The CDR3 nucleotides are TGCGCCAGCGCAAGCCTTGGAGGGGAGACCCAGTACTTC.

The chain joins TRBV28 to TRBJ2-7; D possibly corresponds to TRBD1 (6 bases). The ends were cut back, 3 bases at V and 3 bases at J, with 9 bases in the middle. There are 13 residues in the CDR3. Germline CDR1 MDHEN, CDR2 SYDVKM. The CDR3, as DNA: TGTGCCAGCAGTTTCGGGACAATCTACGAGCAGTACTTC. It specifies CASSFGTIYEQYF.

The V gene is TRBV4-1, the J gene TRBJ2-4; a possible D gene is TRBD2 (5 bases). The V and J ends lost 1 base and 0 bases respectively, with 10 bases between them. CDR1 and CDR2 (germline): MGHRA, YSYEKL. CDR3 length: 16 residues. CDR3 in amino acids: CASSQVYRGAKNIQYF. The CDR3 DNA is TGCGCCAGCAGCCAAGTGTACCGGGGAGCCAAAAACATTCAGTACTTC.

V gene TRBV28 combines with J gene TRBJ2-5; 12 positions agree with TRBD1. Unmatched junction bases numbered 4, after V lost 3 bases and J lost 5 bases. Looked up from germline, CDR1 is MDHEN and CDR2 is SYDVKM. The CDR3 contains 15 residues. CDR3 in amino acids: CASSLGQGAYETQYF. DNA of the CDR3: TGTGCCAGCAGTTTGGGACAGGGGGCTTACGAGACCCAGTACTTC.